The clone carrying this TCR beta chain was detected only once. This sample is part of a study of control samples from healthy donors and cancer patients. Some clones are missing from TCRdb's copy, which holds only in-frame ones; the method was immunoSEQ multiplex PCR. The sample carries 35,000 to 50,000 clones, around four fifths recorded once. V was trimmed by 6 bases and J by 0 bases, leaving 6 bases between them. This CDR3 spans 13 amino acids. CDR1 and CDR2 (germline): MNHEY, SMNVEV (reference sequence). The clonotype comes from a man aged 55 to 69 in good health. V and J are TRBV27 and TRBJ1-5; the D gene is possibly TRBD1 (5 bases). The sequencing sample was made of blood. The CDR3 loop is CASSRDSNQPQHF. CDR3 nucleotides: TGTGCCAGCAGCAGGGATAGCAATCAGCCCCAGCATTTT.